These T cell receptor beta chains were read from a single sample in a study of early T cells in non-severe SARS-CoV-2 infection. TCRdb fed the 5' RACE reads into MiXCR, producing one record per CDR3 protein. The repertoire includes 15,000 to 20,000 distinct CDR3 sequences, 5% of them detected once, and 6.5% to 8.5% sits in the top ten. Sequenced material: whole blood. Every receptor here comes from an adult who was a healthcare worker with PCR-confirmed SARS-CoV-2 infection or an uninfected control (not recorded which). Each CDR3 is given with its conserved first and last residue. D genes are given only for firm matches. Clone size appears in some rows only: once, few, many, or a class for an expanded clone.

J,D,size,V,CDR3,DNA
TRBJ1-1,-,many,TRBV4-1,CASSQFGDGMNTEAFF,TGCGCCAGCAGCCAATTTGGGGACGGCATGAACACTGAAGCTTTCTTT
TRBJ1-6,-,-,TRBV7-2,CASSLVKGGSLQRRNSPLHF,TGTGCCAGCAGCTTAGTCAAAGGGGGATCGCTTCAAAGGAGGAATTCACCCCTCCACTTT
TRBJ2-3,TRBD1,many,TRBV12-3/TRBV12-4,CASKRQGPDTQYF,TGTGCCAGCAAGAGACAGGGTCCAGATACGCAGTATTTT
TRBJ1-2,-,few,TRBV28,CASSLSNYGYTF,TGTGCCAGCAGTCTTTCTAACTATGGCTACACCTTC
TRBJ2-1,TRBD1,medium-sized,TRBV4-1,CASSSRDRGIGQFF,TGCGCCAGCAGCTCCCGGGACAGAGGGATAGGGCAGTTCTTC
TRBJ1-3,-,-,TRBV30,CAWSIGDSSGNTIYF,TGTGCCTGGAGTATAGGGGACTCTTCTGGAAACACCATATATTTT
TRBJ2-3,TRBD2,many,TRBV2,CASSELAGGADTQYF,TGTGCCAGCAGTGAACTAGCGGGAGGCGCAGATACGCAGTATTTT
TRBJ2-3,-,-,TRBV29-1,CSVDPDLPDTQYF,TGCAGCGTTGACCCTGACCTCCCAGATACGCAGTATTTT
TRBJ1-5,-,many,TRBV7-6,CASSSQENQPQHF,TGTGCCAGCAGCTCCCAAGAGAATCAGCCCCAGCATTTT
TRBJ2-1,-,medium-sized,TRBV12-3/TRBV12-4,CASSPSAPWQFF,TGTGCCAGCAGTCCAAGCGCGCCGTGGCAGTTCTTC
TRBJ2-7,-,many,TRBV10-1,CASSERVGNEQYF,TGCGCCAGCAGTGAGAGGGTAGGGAACGAGCAGTACTTC
TRBJ1-1,-,medium-sized,TRBV4-3,CASSLYRGQRAFF,TGCGCCAGCAGCCTTTATCGGGGACAAAGGGCTTTCTTT
TRBJ1-1,-,many,TRBV27,CASSPGQSFRAFF,TGTGCCAGCAGTCCAGGACAGAGTTTTAGAGCTTTCTTT
TRBJ2-1,TRBD2,many,TRBV3-1,CASSQGTSYNEQFF,TGTGCCAGCAGCCAAGGGACTAGCTACAATGAGCAGTTCTTC
TRBJ2-1,-,many,TRBV12-3/TRBV12-4,CASSFGTSNEQFF,TGTGCCAGCAGTTTTGGGACCAGCAATGAGCAGTTCTTC
TRBJ1-2,-,-,TRBV28,CASRLQGIDGYTF,TGTGCCAGCAGGCTGCAGGGAATTGATGGCTACACCTTC
TRBJ1-3,-,many,TRBV7-9,CASSSKRQSAGNTIYF,TGTGCCAGCAGCTCCAAACGACAGTCGGCCGGAAACACCATATATTTT
TRBJ2-1,TRBD2,many,TRBV11-2,CASSLELTSGNYNEQFF,TGTGCCAGCAGCTTAGAGTTGACTAGCGGCAACTACAATGAGCAGTTCTTC
TRBJ1-5,TRBD1,-,TRBV7-6,CASSLGPQGAGQPQHF,TGTGCCAGCAGCTTAGGCCCCCAGGGGGCAGGTCAGCCCCAGCATTTT
TRBJ2-7,-,medium-sized,TRBV20-1,CSASKGKVDEQYF,TGCAGTGCTAGTAAGGGGAAGGTCGACGAGCAGTACTTC
TRBJ1-1,-,many,TRBV11-1,CASSFRRGRIDTEAFF,TGTGCCAGCAGCTTTAGGCGAGGGCGGATTGACACTGAAGCTTTCTTT
TRBJ2-1,TRBD2,many,TRBV7-6,CASSRAPSGAYNEQFF,TGTGCCAGCAGCCGGGCCCCTAGCGGAGCCTACAATGAGCAGTTCTTC
TRBJ2-3,-,many,TRBV10-2,CASYEPDTQYF,TGCGCCAGCTATGAGCCAGATACGCAGTATTTT
TRBJ2-1,-,medium-sized,TRBV20-1,CSARFRSYNEQFF,TGCAGTGCTAGGTTCCGGTCATACAATGAGCAGTTCTTC
TRBJ2-7,TRBD2,medium-sized,TRBV9,CASSGTSPLEQYF,TGTGCCAGCAGCGGGACTAGCCCACTCGAGCAGTACTTC
TRBJ2-1,TRBD2,many,TRBV10-2,CASRWLAGAGEQFF,TGCGCCAGCAGATGGCTAGCGGGAGCGGGTGAGCAGTTCTTC
TRBJ2-1,-,many,TRBV11-2,CASSLVGGVKNEQFF,TGTGCCAGCAGCTTAGTCGGGGGAGTAAAAAATGAGCAGTTCTTC
TRBJ2-3,TRBD2,many,TRBV6-5,CASSYTPPSGGRSDTQYF,TGTGCCAGCAGTTACACCCCCCCTAGCGGGGGGAGGTCAGATACGCAGTATTTT
TRBJ2-5,-,many,TRBV19,CASSIDLRWTQYF,TGTGCCAGTAGTATAGATCTCCGTTGGACCCAGTACTTC
TRBJ2-7,TRBD2,many,TRBV3-1,CASSRQTGGPYEQYF,TGTGCCAGCAGCCGTCAGACGGGAGGGCCTTACGAGCAGTACTTC
TRBJ2-7,-,-,TRBV4-1,CASSQVAGTAYYEQYF,TGCGCCAGCAGCCAAGTTGCCGGGACCGCATACTACGAGCAGTACTTC
TRBJ1-2,TRBD1,many,TRBV12-3/TRBV12-4,CASSWDRFYGYTF,TGTGCCAGCAGTTGGGACAGGTTCTATGGCTACACCTTC
TRBJ2-3,-,many,TRBV10-3,CAISERADTQYF,TGTGCCATCAGCGAGAGGGCAGATACGCAGTATTTT
TRBJ2-6,-,few,TRBV6-5,CASSDSGANVLTF,TGTGCCAGCAGTGACTCTGGGGCCAACGTCCTGACTTTC
TRBJ2-7,-,medium-sized,TRBV6-2/TRBV6-3,CASSLLEGVEQYF,TGTGCCAGCAGCCTACTCGAAGGCGTCGAGCAGTACTTC
TRBJ2-7,TRBD2,many,TRBV11-2,CASSSGTSGYEQYF,TGTGCCAGCAGCTCCGGGACTAGCGGCTACGAGCAGTACTTC
TRBJ2-7,-,-,TRBV27,CASSLARELLEQYF,TGTGCCAGCAGTTTGGCCAGGGAGCTCCTCGAGCAGTACTTC
TRBJ1-3,-,-,TRBV7-9,CASSWTFSGNTIYF,TGTGCCAGCAGCTGGACATTTTCTGGAAACACCATATATTTT
TRBJ2-3,-,many,TRBV6-5,CASSYTGSQGDTQYF,TGTGCCAGCAGTTATACAGGGTCTCAGGGAGATACGCAGTATTTT
TRBJ1-2,-,few,TRBV12-3/TRBV12-4,CASSHRVGGYTF,TGTGCCAGCAGTCACAGGGTAGGAGGCTACACCTTC
TRBJ1-1,-,many,TRBV15,CATSKPPGTYEAFF,TGTGCCACCAGCAAGCCTCCGGGGACTTATGAAGCTTTCTTT
TRBJ1-1,-,many,TRBV10-2,CASSYGQNTEAFF,TGCGCCAGCAGTTACGGACAGAACACTGAAGCTTTCTTT
TRBJ2-5,-,many,TRBV12-3/TRBV12-4,CASIRGRGRQETQYF,TGTGCCAGCATTCGGGGACGGGGGAGACAAGAGACCCAGTACTTC
TRBJ2-7,-,many,TRBV19,CASSAPGRGAYEQYF,TGTGCCAGTAGTGCTCCGGGACGGGGCGCCTACGAGCAGTACTTC
TRBJ1-1,TRBD1,many,TRBV20-1,CSASYRGRNTEAFF,TGCAGTGCGAGTTACAGGGGGCGGAACACTGAAGCTTTCTTT
TRBJ2-7,TRBD1,medium-sized,TRBV25-1,CASSRGLRDYEQYF,TGTGCCAGCAGCAGGGGGCTACGAGACTACGAGCAGTACTTC
TRBJ1-1,-,many,TRBV6-5,CASSYTSGNTEAFF,TGTGCCAGCAGCTATACAAGTGGGAACACTGAAGCTTTCTTT
TRBJ1-5,-,-,TRBV24-1,CATSDPGPGQPQHF,TGTGCCACCAGTGATCCAGGACCTGGCCAGCCCCAGCATTTT
TRBJ1-2,TRBD1,many,TRBV6-1,CASSEARTGTYGYTF,TGTGCCAGCAGTGAAGCCCGGACAGGGACTTATGGCTACACCTTC
TRBJ2-3,-,medium-sized,TRBV7-2,CASSGWSGPPRTDTQYF,TGTGCCAGCAGCGGATGGAGTGGCCCCCCTCGCACAGATACGCAGTATTTT
TRBJ1-5,-,many,TRBV12-3/TRBV12-4,CASSPQFGNQPQHF,TGTGCCAGCAGCCCTCAATTTGGCAATCAGCCCCAGCATTTT
TRBJ1-2,-,-,TRBV7-8,CASSLEGNYTF,TGTGCCAGCAGCTTAGAAGGGAACTACACCTTC
TRBJ1-1,TRBD1,-,TRBV7-9,CASSGGQGNTEAFF,TGTGCCAGCAGCGGGGGACAGGGGAACACTGAAGCTTTCTTT
TRBJ2-1,-,few,TRBV5-4,CASSLVVWTPYNEQFF,TGTGCCAGCAGCTTGGTAGTTTGGACTCCATACAATGAGCAGTTCTTC